The entry below gives a single T cell receptor (beta chain) sequence along with its context. This entry is derived from a study of blood T cell repertoires in COVID-19. Looking at the study overall: Samples representing acute and convalescent COVID-19 were sourced from the United States, Italy and Spain.

In the authors' methods: Reference gene primer amplification yielded estimated nucleated cell counts. Sequencing was performed with immunoSEQ multiplex PCR; in TCRdb, only in-frame clones are kept and a portion is missing. The DNA was the basis for D and trimming; V, J and clone size are from that table. This sample has more than 40,000 clones, with approximately 85% found just once. Deletions cut 1 base from V and 0 bases from J, with 13 bases between. Germline CDR1 and CDR2: SGHDN and FVKESK. CDR3 length equals 18 residues. V gene TRBV14 combines with J gene TRBJ2-6; D is perhaps TRBD1 (5 bases). The clonotype was recovered from a human donor with acute or convalescent COVID-19. The donor label of this sample is uncertain. The material sequenced was peripheral blood. The chain's CDR3 is CASSQAGSIFSGANVLTF. The CDR3 nucleotides read TGTGCCAGCAGCCAAGCAGGGTCCATTTTCTCTGGGGCCAACGTCCTGACTTTC.